This T cell receptor (beta chain) was sequenced during a study of blood T cell repertoires in COVID-19. Assay: immunoSEQ multiplex PCR; the TCRdb copy retains only in-frame clones and omits some. The sample yields about 49,000 clones, roughly four fifths seen once. CDR3 length: 17 amino acids. CDR1 is SGHDT and CDR2 is YYEEEE in the germline V gene. Losses at the gene ends were 5 bases for V and 5 bases for J; bases not matched to a gene: 12. This chain connects TRBV5-6 to TRBJ2-3; 12 bases are shared with TRBD2. The sequence derives from a woman aged 55-70 years with acute or convalescent COVID-19. Material for sequencing was peripheral blood. CDR3 sequence reads: CASSPRRLAGALDTQYF. The CDR3, as DNA: TGTGCCAGCAGTCCAAGGCGACTAGCGGGAGCTTTAGATACGCAGTATTTT. The entire variable domain, with the rest obtained from reference TRBV5-6 and TRBJ2-3, is as follows: DAGVTQSPTHLIKTRGQQVTLRCSPKSGHDTVSWYQQALGQGPQFIFQYYEEEERQRGNFPDRFSGHQFPNYSSELNVNALLLGDSALYLCASSPRRLAGALDTQYFGPGTRLTVL.